Given below is one T cell receptor beta chain in context. The germline gives CDR1 MNHEY, CDR2 SVGAGI. The V end lost 4 bases, the J end lost 7 bases, and 11 bases lay between the germline ends. The CDR3 is 14 residues long. The source of the sample is a study of blood T cell repertoires in COVID-19. Study details: The United States, Italy and Spain supplied acute and convalescent COVID-19 samples.

The data were produced by immunoSEQ multiplex PCR, yet TCRdb's version contains in-frame clones alone and is incomplete. The sample includes under 300,000 clones, 86% of them seen just once. V is TRBV6-5 and J is TRBJ1-6; unclear D gene. The clonotype comes from a woman under 40 with active or convalescent COVID-19. Specimen: peripheral blood. For the CDR3, the DNA is TGTGCCAGCAGTTCGAGGAGGGAAAATTCACCCCTCCACTTT. Translation gives CASSSRRENSPLHF.